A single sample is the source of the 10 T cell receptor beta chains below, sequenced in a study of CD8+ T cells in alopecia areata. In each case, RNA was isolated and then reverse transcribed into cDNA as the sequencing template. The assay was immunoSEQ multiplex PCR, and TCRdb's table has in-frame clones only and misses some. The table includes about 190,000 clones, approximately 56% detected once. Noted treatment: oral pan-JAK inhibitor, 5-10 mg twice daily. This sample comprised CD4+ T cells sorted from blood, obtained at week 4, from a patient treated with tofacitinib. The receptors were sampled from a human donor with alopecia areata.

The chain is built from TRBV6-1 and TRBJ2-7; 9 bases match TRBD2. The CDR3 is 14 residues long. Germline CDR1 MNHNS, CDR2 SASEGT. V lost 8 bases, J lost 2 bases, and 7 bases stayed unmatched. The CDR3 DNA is TGTGCCAGCGGGACAGCGGGGGGTCCCTACGAGCAGTACTTC. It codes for CASGTAGGPYEQYF.

CDR3 bases: TGTGCCAGCAGTGAATCCGGGACAGGGTTCGACGAGCAGTACTTC. Translation: CASSESGTGFDEQYF. V is TRBV25-1 and J is TRBJ2-7, with TRBD1 matching 9 bases. Germline V gene sequence: CDR1 MGHDK, CDR2 SYGVNS. The CDR3 has 15 amino acids. The V gene end was trimmed by 1 base and the J gene end by 5 bases; junction bases not matched to a gene: 6.

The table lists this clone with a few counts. The CDR3 here is CASSQAGTGGIHEQYF. In DNA, the CDR3 is TGCGCCAGCAGCCAAGCAGGGACAGGGGGGATCCACGAGCAGTACTTC. V is TRBV4-3 and J is TRBJ2-7; 11 bases map to TRBD1. CDR1 and CDR2 from the germline V gene are LGHNA and YSLEER. The CDR3 has 16 amino acids. Trimming cost V 1 base and J 5 bases; bases outside gene matches: 7.

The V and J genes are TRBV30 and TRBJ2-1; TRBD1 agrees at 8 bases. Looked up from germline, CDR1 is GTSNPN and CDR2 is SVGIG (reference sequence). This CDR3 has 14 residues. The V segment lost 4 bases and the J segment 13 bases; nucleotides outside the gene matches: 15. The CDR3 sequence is CAWIPWTGHRPQFF. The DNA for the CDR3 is TGTGCCTGGATACCTTGGACAGGGCACCGCCCCCAGTTCTTC. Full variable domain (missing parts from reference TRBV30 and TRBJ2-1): SQTIHQWPATLVQPVGSPLSLECTVEGTSNPNLYWYRQAAGRGLQLLFYSVGIGQISSEVPQNLSASRPQDRQFILSSKKLLLSDSGFYLCAWIPWTGHRPQFFGPGTRLTVL.

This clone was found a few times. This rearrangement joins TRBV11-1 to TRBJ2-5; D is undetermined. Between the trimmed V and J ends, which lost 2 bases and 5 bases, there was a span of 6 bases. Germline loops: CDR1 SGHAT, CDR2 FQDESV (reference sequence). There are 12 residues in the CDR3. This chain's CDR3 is CASSLQGETQYF. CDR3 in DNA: TGTGCCAGCAGCTTACAAGGGGAGACCCAGTACTTC.

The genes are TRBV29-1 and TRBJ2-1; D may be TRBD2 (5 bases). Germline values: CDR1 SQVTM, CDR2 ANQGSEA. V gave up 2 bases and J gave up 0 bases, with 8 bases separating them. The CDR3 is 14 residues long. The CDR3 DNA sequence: TGCAGCGTTGAATCGGGGAGCTCCTACAATGAGCAGTTCTTC. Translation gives CSVESGSSYNEQFF.

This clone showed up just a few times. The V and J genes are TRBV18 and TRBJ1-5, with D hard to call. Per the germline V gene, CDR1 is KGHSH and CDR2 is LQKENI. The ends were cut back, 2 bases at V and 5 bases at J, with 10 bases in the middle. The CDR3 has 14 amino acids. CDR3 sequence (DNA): TGTGCCAGCTCACCAGACGGAGGGCATCAGCCCCAGCATTTT. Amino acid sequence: CASSPDGGHQPQHF.

CDR3: CASSQDGKTEYYGYTF. The CDR3 coding sequence is TGCGCCAGCAGCCAAGATGGAAAAACGGAGTACTATGGCTACACCTTC. The genes are TRBV4-1 and TRBJ1-2; no firm D call. CDR3 length: 16 residues. Per germline, CDR1 MGHRA and CDR2 YSYEKL. Deletions cut 0 bases from V and 3 bases from J, with 14 bases between.

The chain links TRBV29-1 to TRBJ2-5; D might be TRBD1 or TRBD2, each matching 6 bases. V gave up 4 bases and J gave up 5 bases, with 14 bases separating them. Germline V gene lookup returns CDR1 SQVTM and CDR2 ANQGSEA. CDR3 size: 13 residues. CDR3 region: CSVGGGSRETQYF. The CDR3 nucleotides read TGCAGCGTTGGAGGGGGGAGCAGGGAGACCCAGTACTTC.

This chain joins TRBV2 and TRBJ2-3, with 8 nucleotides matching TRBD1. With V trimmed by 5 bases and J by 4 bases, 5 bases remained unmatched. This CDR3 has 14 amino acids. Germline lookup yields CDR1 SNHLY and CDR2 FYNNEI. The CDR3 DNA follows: TGTGCCAGCAGTTTCGACAGGGGCCCAGATACGCAGTATTTT. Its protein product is CASSFDRGPDTQYF.